Included here is one T cell receptor beta chain sequence, with context. Its target is not known. TCRdb re-called the 5' RACE reads and gives one entry per CDR3 protein, without DNA. The repertoire table contains about 150,000 distinct CDR3 sequences. These data belong to a study of T cells expressing NK-cell markers. Looking at the study overall: According to the study, TCR beta repertoires originated from sorted CD3+CD56+NKG2C+, CD3+CD56+NKG2C- and CD3+CD56-NKG2C+ T cells. Study-wide results and limits: Similarly, these clonotypes led the CD3+CD56-NKG2C+ fraction as well in four donors. Of the CD8+ T cell pool in about 6 donors, roughly 1.0-8% was accounted for by dominant NKG2C+ clonotypes.

Germline-derived CDR1 and CDR2 are SNHLY and FYNNEI. This CDR3 contains 14 residues. The sequence derives from a man aged 18 to 69 in good health. Sequencing was performed on blood T cells: a sorted CD56 or NKG2C T cell subset, CD4+ or CD8+ T cells, or bulk PBMC T cells (not recorded which). This chain joins TRBV2 and TRBJ2-1; the TCRdb D gene call, TRBD2, has no DNA to confirm it. The CDR3 region is CASSERGSGGEQFF.